These 10 T cell receptor beta chains originate from one sample sequenced in a study of T cell repertoires in cytomegalovirus infection. From the reads, TCRdb called clonotypes with MiXCR, one entry per CDR3 protein. Of approximately 200,000 distinct CDR3 sequences in the sample, 28% were seen once. The sequencing input was PBMCs. These receptors were obtained from a human donor in good health (CMV status not recorded). Some clones in this sample may be carry-over from other donors' samples.

The chain uses TRBV14 and TRBJ1-3; D possibly corresponds to TRBD1 (5 bases). CDR1 is SGHDN and CDR2 is FVKESK in the germline V gene. V lost 4 bases and J 0 bases, leaving 10 bases between the germline ends. This CDR3 contains 15 residues. The DNA for the CDR3 is TGTGCCAGCAGCCGAGGGGTCCCCTCTGGAAACACCATATATTTT. Its protein product is CASSRGVPSGNTIYF.

The table lists this clonotype with many counts. This chain joins TRBV12-5 and TRBJ1-1; D not certain. Trimming removed 0 bases at V and 8 bases at J, with 7 bases between. From germline, CDR1 is LGHNT and CDR2 FRNRAP. The CDR3 spans 12 residues. Here the CDR3 reads CASGLVLGEAFF. In nucleotides, the CDR3 is TGTGCTAGTGGTTTGGTACTGGGGGAAGCTTTCTTT.

The chain carries TRBV4-3 and TRBJ1-5; 10 positions match TRBD1. CDR1 is LGHNA and CDR2 is YSLEER in the germline V gene. J lost 4 bases, V lost 0 bases, and 0 bases had no gene match. CDR3 size: 15 residues. The DNA for the CDR3 is TGCGCCAGCAGCCAAGAGGACAGGGGGAATCAGCCCCAGCATTTT. Residues: CASSQEDRGNQPQHF.

This clonotype was counted a few times. The V call is TRBV7-2, the J call TRBJ1-5; D possibly corresponds to TRBD1 (6 bases). Germline V gives CDR1 SGHTA, CDR2 FQGNSA. V dropped 2 bases and J dropped 4 bases, with 12 bases sitting between them. The CDR3 is 15 residues long. CDR3 coding DNA: TGTGCCAGCAGCTTAAAGGGACACGGAAATCAGCCCCAGCATTTT. Translating it yields CASSLKGHGNQPQHF.

This rearrangement joins TRBV10-3 to TRBJ1-5, with 8 bases lining up with TRBD1. The CDR3 length is 14 residues. Trimming cost V 9 bases and J 5 bases; bases outside gene matches: 9. Germline CDR1 is ENHRY and CDR2 is SYGVKD. CDR3 coding DNA: TGTGCCATTGGGACAGGCCTTCCGGATCAGCCCCAGCATTTT. Protein: CAIGTGLPDQPQHF.

This chain connects TRBV23-1 to TRBJ1-5; D ambiguous. TRBV23-1 is sorted into the ORF group, with uncertain function. Trimming cost V 2 bases and J 2 bases, with 19 bases left between them. This CDR3 is 18 amino acids long. CDR3 sequence reads: CASSQPSNLPGGNQPQHF. CDR3 DNA: TGCGCCAGCAGTCAACCGAGCAACCTTCCCGGTGGCAATCAGCCCCAGCATTTT.

The chain employs TRBV12-3 or TRBV12-4 and TRBJ2-5; 9 bases fit TRBD1. With 3 bases clipped from V and 5 bases from J, the junction kept 4 bases outside the gene matches. The length of the CDR3 is 14 residues. CDR3 DNA: TGTGCCAGCAGTTTGGGGACAGGGATGGAGACCCAGTACTTC. Its translation: CASSLGTGMETQYF.

V and J are TRBV12-3 or TRBV12-4 and TRBJ1-2; D remains unclear. This CDR3 is 13 amino acids long. The V gene lost 5 bases and the J gene lost 7 bases, with 14 bases spanning the gap. This CDR3 is CASSQITKGGYTF. For the CDR3, the DNA is TGTGCCAGCAGTCAAATCACTAAAGGTGGCTACACCTTC.

V and J are TRBV6-2 or TRBV6-3 and TRBJ1-1; TRBD1 matches at 9 bases. The ends lost 6 bases at V and 10 bases at J; junction bases unmatched: 3. Looked up from germline, CDR1 is MNHEY and CDR2 is SVGEGT. The CDR3 totals 11 residues. The CDR3 DNA reads TGTGCCAGCAGCCGGGGACAGGGAGCTTTCTTT. Protein sequence: CASSRGQGAFF.

In this sample, this clonotype turned up once. The conserved final phenylalanine or tryptophan is absent from the CDR3, which likely points to a read error. The rearrangement uses TRBV7-2 and TRBJ1-5; weak D call: TRBD1 (5 bases). V lost 5 bases and J lost 6, with 8 bases in between. The CDR3 length is 12 residues. Germline V gene sequence: CDR1 SGHTA, CDR2 FQGNSA. CDR3 DNA: TGTGCCAGCAGCCCTAGGGGTCAGCCCCAGCATATT. Encoded protein: CASSPRGQPQHI.